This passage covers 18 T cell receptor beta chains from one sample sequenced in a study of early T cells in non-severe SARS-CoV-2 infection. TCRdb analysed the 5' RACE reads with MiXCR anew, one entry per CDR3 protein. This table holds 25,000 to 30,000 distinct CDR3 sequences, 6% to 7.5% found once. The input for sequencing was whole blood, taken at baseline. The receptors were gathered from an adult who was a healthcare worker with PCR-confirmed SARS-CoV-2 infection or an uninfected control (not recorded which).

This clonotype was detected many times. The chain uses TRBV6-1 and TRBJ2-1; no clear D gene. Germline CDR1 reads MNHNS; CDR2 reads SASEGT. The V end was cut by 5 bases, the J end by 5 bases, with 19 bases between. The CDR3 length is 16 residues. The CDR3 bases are TGTGCCAGCAGTCGTCTAGATACCTTGCCCCACAATGAGCAGTTCTTC. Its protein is CASSRLDTLPHNEQFF.

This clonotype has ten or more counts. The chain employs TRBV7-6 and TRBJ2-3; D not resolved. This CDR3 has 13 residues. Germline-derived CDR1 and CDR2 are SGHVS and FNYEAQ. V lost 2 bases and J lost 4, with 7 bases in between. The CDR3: CASSLSRSDTQYF. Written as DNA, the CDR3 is TGTGCCAGCAGCTTATCCCGATCAGATACGCAGTATTTT.

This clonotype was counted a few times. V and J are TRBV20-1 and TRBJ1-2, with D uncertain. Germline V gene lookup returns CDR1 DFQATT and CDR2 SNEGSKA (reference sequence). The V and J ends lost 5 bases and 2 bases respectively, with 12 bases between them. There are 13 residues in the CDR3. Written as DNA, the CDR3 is TGCAGTGCTCCTCACCCTGGGAACTATGGCTACACCTTC. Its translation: CSAPHPGNYGYTF.

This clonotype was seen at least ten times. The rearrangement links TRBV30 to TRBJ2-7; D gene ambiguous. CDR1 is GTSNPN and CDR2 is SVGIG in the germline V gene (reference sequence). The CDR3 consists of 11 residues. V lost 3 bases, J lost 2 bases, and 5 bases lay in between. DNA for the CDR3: TGTGCCTGGAGGGAAACCTACGAGCAGTACTTC. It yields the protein CAWRETYEQYF.

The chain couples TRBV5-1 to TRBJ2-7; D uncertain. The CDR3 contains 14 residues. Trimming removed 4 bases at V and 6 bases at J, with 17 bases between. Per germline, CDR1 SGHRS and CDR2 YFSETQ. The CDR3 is CASSGDKTFSEQYF. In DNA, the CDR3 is TGCGCCAGCAGCGGAGACAAGACCTTCAGCGAGCAGTACTTC.

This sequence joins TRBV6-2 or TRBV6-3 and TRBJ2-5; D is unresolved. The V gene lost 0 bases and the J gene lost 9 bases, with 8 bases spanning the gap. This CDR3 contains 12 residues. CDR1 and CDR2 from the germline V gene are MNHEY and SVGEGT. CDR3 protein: CASSYSPTAQYF. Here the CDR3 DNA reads TGTGCCAGCAGTTACTCGCCGACGGCCCAGTACTTC.

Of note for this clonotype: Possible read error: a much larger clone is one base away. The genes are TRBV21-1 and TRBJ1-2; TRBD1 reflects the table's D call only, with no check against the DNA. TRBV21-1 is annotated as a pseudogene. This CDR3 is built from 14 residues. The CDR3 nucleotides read TGTGCCAGCAGCGACAGTCACCTTAACTATGGCTACATCTTC. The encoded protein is CASSDSHLNYGYIF.

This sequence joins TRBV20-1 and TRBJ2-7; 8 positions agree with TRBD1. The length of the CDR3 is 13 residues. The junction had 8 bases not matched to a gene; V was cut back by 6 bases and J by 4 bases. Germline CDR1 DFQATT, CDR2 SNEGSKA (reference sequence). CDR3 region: CSAPGTGEYEQYF. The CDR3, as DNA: TGCAGTGCACCCGGGACAGGAGAGTACGAGCAGTACTTC.

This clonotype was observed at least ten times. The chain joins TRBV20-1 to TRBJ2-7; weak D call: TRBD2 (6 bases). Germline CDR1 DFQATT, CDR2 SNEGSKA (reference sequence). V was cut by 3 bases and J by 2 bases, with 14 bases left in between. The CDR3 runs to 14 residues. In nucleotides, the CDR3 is TGCAGTGCTAGTCTAAGGGCGGGAACCTACGAGCAGTACTTC. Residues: CSASLRAGTYEQYF.

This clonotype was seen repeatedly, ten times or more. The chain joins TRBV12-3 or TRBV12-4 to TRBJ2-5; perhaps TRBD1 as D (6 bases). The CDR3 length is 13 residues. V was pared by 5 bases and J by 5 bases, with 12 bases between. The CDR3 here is CASSELGGETQYF. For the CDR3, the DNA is TGTGCCAGCAGTGAACTTGGGGGCGAGACCCAGTACTTC.

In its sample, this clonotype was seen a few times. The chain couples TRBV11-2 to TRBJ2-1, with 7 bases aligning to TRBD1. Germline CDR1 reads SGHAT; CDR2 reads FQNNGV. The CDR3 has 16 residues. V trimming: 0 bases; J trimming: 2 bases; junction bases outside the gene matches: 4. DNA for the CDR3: TGTGCCAGCAGCTTAGAAAGACAGGGCCCCTACAATGAGCAGTTCTTC. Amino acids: CASSLERQGPYNEQFF.

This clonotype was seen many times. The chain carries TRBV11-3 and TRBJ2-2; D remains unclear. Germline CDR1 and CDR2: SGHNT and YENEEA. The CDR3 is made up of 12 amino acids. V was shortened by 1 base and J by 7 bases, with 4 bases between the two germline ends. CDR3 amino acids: CASSLGDGELFF. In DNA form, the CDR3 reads TGTGCCAGCAGCTTAGGGGACGGGGAGCTGTTTTTT. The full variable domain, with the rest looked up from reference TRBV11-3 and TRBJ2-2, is EAGVVQSPRYKIIEKKQPVAFWCNPISGHNTLYWYLQNLGQGPELLIRYENEEAVDDSQLPKDRFSAERLKGVDSTLKIQPAELGDSAVYLCASSLGDGELFFGEGSRLTVL.

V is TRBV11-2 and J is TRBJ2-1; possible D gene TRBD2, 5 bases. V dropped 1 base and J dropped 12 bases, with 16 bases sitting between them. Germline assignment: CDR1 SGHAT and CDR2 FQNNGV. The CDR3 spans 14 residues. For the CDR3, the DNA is TGTGCCAGCAGCTTAGGCAGCCGGGGAACCGGGCAGTTCTTC. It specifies CASSLGSRGTGQFF. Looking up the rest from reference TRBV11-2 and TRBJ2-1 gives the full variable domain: EAGVAQSPRYKIIEKRQSVAFWCNPISGHATLYWYQQILGQGPKLLIQFQNNGVVDDSQLPKDRFSAERLKGVDSTLKIQPAKLEDSAVYLCASSLGSRGTGQFFGPGTRLTVL.

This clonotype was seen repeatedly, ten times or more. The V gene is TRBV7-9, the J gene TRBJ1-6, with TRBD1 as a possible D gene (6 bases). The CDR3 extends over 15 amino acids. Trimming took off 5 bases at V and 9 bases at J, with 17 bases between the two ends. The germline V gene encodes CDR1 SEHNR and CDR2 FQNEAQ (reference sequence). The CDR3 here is CASSPPGGRISPLHF. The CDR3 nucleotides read TGTGCCAGCAGCCCACCCGGGGGGCGGATTTCACCCCTCCACTTT.

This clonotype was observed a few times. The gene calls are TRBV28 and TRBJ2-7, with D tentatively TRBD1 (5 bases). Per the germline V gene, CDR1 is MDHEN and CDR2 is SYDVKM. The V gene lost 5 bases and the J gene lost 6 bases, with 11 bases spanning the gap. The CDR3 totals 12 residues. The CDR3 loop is CASSSQGSEQYF. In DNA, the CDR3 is TGTGCCAGCAGTAGCCAGGGATCCGAGCAGTACTTC.

CDR3 amino acids: CATGTGANFGYGYTF. The CDR3 coding sequence is TGTGCCACTGGGACAGGGGCTAATTTCGGCTATGGCTACACCTTC. The chain is built from TRBV10-3 and TRBJ1-2; 10 nucleotides line up with TRBD1. Germline trimming cut 10 bases from V and 4 bases from J; bases unmatched to any gene: 12. This CDR3 spans 15 amino acids. Germline values: CDR1 ENHRY, CDR2 SYGVKD.

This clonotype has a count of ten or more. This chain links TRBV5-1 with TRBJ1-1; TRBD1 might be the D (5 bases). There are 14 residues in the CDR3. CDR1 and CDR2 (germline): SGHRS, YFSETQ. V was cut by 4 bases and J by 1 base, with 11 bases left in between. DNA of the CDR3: TGCGCCAGCAGCACCTACGGACAGAACACTGAAGCTTTCTTT. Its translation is CASSTYGQNTEAFF.

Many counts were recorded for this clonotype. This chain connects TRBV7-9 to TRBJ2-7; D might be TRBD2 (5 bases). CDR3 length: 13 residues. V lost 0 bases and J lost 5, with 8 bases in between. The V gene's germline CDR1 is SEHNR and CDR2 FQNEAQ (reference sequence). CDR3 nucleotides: TGTGCCAGCAGCTTAGCGAGGGATCACGAGCAGTACTTC. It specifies CASSLARDHEQYF. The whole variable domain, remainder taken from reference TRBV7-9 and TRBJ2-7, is DTGVSQNPRHKITKRGQNVTFRCDPISEHNRLYWYRQTLGQGPEFLTYFQNEAQLEKSRLLSDRFSAERPKGSFSTLEIQRTEQGDSAMYLCASSLARDHEQYFGPGTRLTVT.